Presented here are 10 T cell receptor beta chains from one specimen sequenced in a study of CD8 T cells in ankylosing spondylitis. TCRdb fed the 5' RACE reads into MiXCR, producing one record per CDR3 protein. The sample has just under 350,000 distinct CDR3 sequences, roughly 15% seen once. The sequencing sample was made of blood, either unsorted or a sorted T cell fraction (not recorded which). These receptors came from a male donor with ankylosing spondylitis or in good health (not recorded which).

This clonotype was counted a few times. The V gene is TRBV3-1, the J gene TRBJ2-4; D possibly corresponds to TRBD2 (6 bases). The length of the CDR3 is 15 residues. Germline CDR1 is LGHDT and CDR2 is YNNKEL (reference sequence). The ends were cut back, 4 bases at V and 2 bases at J, with 12 bases in the middle. CDR3 sequence reads: CASSPPGGSKNIQYF. The CDR3 DNA sequence: TGTGCCAGCAGCCCGCCCGGAGGGTCCAAAAACATTCAGTACTTC.

V usage is TRBV10-3 and J usage is TRBJ2-3; D could derive from TRBD1 or TRBD2 (5 bases each). The CDR3 runs to 11 residues. Germline-derived CDR1 and CDR2 are ENHRY and SYGVKD. Trimming pared 8 bases from V and 15 bases from J, leaving 18 bases between. CDR3 sequence reads: CAIGGGDLEYF. The DNA for the CDR3 is TGTGCCATCGGGGGTGGGGACCTTGAATATTTT.

This clonotype was counted only a few times. The CDR3, as DNA: TGCGCCAGCAGCTCCACTAGCCTCTCCGGGGAGCTGTTTTTT. Protein: CASSSTSLSGELFF. The V gene is TRBV5-1, the J gene TRBJ2-2, with D perhaps TRBD2 (6 bases). From germline, CDR1 is SGHRS and CDR2 YFSETQ. V gave up 3 bases and J gave up 6 bases, with 12 bases separating them. This CDR3 comprises 14 residues.

This clonotype was detected a few times. The chain links TRBV6-5 to TRBJ2-2, with TRBD1 matching 11 bases. The trim removed 7 bases at V and 6 bases at J, leaving 4 bases unmatched. Germline V gene lookup returns CDR1 MNHEY and CDR2 SVGAGI. The CDR3 has 14 amino acids. CDR3 region: CASIRDRGSGELFF. CDR3 DNA: TGTGCCAGCATTAGGGACAGGGGGTCCGGGGAGCTGTTTTTT.

As regards this clonotype: Its ends do not fully match the called genes, so a read error is possible. The chain links TRBV6-1 to TRBJ2-5; either TRBD1 or TRBD2 may fit D (6 bases each). Germline values: CDR1 MNHNS, CDR2 SASEGT. This CDR3 has 13 residues. The DNA of the CDR3 is TGTGCCAGCAGTGAAGCGCTTCGGGCAGGGGAGGACTTC. Protein product: CASSEALRAGEDF.

This clonotype was observed a few times. CDR3 amino acids: CASSPLGGGGYTGELFF. CDR3 DNA: TGTGCCAGCAGCCCCCTGGGTGGGGGCGGGTACACCGGGGAGCTGTTTTTT. The chain recombines TRBV7-6 with TRBJ2-2; TRBD1 is a possible D gene (6 bases). The CDR3 sequence is 17 residues long. V lost 5 bases, J lost 3 bases, and 19 bases lay in between. Germline lookup yields CDR1 SGHVS and CDR2 FNYEAQ.

This clonotype was seen a handful of times. J is TRBJ1-1 and V is TRBV5-1; a weak D match, TRBD1 (5 bases). V was pared by 1 base and J by 4 bases, with 8 bases between. This CDR3 has 13 residues. Germline loops: CDR1 SGHRS, CDR2 YFSETQ. The CDR3 sequence: CASSLWGSTEAFF. Written as DNA, the CDR3 is TGCGCCAGCAGCTTGTGGGGGAGCACTGAAGCTTTCTTT.

The V call is TRBV29-1, the J call TRBJ1-1; D perhaps matches TRBD1 (5 bases). V lost 4 bases and J lost 7, with 10 bases in between. Per germline, CDR1 SQVTM and CDR2 ANQGSEA. CDR3 size: 11 residues. The CDR3 sequence: CSVGQYGEAFF. The CDR3 nucleotides are TGCAGCGTTGGACAGTACGGTGAAGCTTTCTTT.

The V and J genes are TRBV10-3 and TRBJ2-5; a possible D gene is TRBD2 (6 bases). CDR1 is ENHRY, CDR2 SYGVKD, per germline. Trimming removed 0 bases from V and 7 bases from J, with 12 bases in between. The CDR3 consists of 14 residues. This CDR3 is CAISESGERVTQYF. The CDR3 DNA follows: TGTGCCATCAGTGAGTCGGGTGAGCGGGTGACCCAGTACTTC.

The chain links TRBV5-5 to TRBJ2-3; TRBD1 might be the D (5 bases). The length of the CDR3 is 17 residues. Germline lookup yields CDR1 SGHKS and CDR2 YYEKEE (reference sequence). The germline V and J ends were trimmed by 0 bases and 3 bases, with 17 bases remaining between them. The CDR3 coding sequence is TGTGCCAGCAGCTTGGCCAGGGCGACGATTGCTACAGATACGCAGTATTTT. Translation: CASSLARATIATDTQYF.